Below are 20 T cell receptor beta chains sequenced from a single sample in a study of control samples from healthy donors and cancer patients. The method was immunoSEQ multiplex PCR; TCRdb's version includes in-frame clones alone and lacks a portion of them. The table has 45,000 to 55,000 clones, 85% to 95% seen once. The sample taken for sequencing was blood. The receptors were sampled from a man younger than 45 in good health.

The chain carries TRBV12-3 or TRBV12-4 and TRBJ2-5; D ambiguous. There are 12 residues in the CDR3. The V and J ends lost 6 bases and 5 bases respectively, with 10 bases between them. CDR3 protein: CASSQVFETQYF. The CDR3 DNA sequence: TGTGCCAGCAGCCAAGTCTTCGAGACCCAGTACTTC.

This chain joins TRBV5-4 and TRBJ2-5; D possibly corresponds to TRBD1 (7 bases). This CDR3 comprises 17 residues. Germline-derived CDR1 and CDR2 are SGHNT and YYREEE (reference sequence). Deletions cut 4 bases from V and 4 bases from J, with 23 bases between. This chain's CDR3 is CASSPLMEGAAGETQYF. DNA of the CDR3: TGTGCCAGCAGCCCCCTGATGGAGGGGGCAGCGGGAGAGACCCAGTACTTC.

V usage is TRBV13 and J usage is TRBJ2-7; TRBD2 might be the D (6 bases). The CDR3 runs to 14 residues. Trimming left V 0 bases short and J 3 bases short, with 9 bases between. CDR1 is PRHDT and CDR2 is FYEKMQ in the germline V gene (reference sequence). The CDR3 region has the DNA TGTGCCAGCAGCTTAGGCGGGAGTGGCTACGAGCAGTACTTC. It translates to CASSLGGSGYEQYF.

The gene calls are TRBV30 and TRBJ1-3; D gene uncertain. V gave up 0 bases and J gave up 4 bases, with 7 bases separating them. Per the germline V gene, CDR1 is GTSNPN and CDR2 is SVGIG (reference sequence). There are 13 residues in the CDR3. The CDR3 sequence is CAWSVLPGNTIYF. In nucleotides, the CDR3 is TGTGCCTGGAGTGTACTTCCAGGAAACACCATATATTTT.

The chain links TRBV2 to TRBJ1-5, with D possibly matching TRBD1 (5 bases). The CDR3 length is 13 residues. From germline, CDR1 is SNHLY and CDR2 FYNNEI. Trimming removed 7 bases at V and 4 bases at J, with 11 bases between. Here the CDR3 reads CASKGTQNQPQHF. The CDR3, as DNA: TGTGCCAGCAAAGGGACCCAGAATCAGCCCCAGCATTTT.

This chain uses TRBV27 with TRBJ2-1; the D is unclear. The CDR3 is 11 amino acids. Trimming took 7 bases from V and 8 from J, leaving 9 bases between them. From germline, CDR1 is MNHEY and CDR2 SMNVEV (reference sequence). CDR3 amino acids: CASTPCHEQFF. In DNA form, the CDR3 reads TGTGCCAGCACTCCTTGTCATGAGCAGTTCTTC.

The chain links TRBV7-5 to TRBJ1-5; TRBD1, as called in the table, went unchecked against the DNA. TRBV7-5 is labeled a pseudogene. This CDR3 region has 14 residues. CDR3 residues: CVRSSRDLNQPQHF. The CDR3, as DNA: TGTGTCAGAAGCTCCAGGGATCTTAATCAGCCCCAGCATTTT.

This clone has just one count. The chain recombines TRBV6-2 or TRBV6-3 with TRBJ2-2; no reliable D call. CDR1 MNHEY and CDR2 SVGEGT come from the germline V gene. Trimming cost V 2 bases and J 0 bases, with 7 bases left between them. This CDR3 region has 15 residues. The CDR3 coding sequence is TGTGCCAGCAGTTACCCGTTCGCGAACACCGGGGAGCTGTTTTTT. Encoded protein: CASSYPFANTGELFF.

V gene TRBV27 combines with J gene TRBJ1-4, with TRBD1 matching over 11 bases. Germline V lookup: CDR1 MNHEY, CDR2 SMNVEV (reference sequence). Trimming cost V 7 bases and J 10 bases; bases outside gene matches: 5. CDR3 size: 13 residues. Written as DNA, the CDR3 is TGTGCCAGCACACAAGGGACAGGGGGAAAACTGTTTTTT. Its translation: CASTQGTGGKLFF.

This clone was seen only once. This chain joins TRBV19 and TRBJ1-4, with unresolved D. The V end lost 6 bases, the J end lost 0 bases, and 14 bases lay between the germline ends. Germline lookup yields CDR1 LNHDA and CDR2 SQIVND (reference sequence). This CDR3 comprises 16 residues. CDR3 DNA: TGTGCCAGTAGGTCACAGCCCGGTGCAACTAATGAAAAACTGTTTTTT. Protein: CASRSQPGATNEKLFF.

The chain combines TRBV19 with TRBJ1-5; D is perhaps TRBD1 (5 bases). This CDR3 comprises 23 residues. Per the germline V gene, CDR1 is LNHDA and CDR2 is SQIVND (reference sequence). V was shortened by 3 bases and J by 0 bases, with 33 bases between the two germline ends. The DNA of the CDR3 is TGTGCCAGTAGTATTCCCCACAAAAGATCCGTTGGGGGGTCAAGCTATAGCAATCAGCCCCAGCATTTT. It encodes CASSIPHKRSVGGSSYSNQPQHF.

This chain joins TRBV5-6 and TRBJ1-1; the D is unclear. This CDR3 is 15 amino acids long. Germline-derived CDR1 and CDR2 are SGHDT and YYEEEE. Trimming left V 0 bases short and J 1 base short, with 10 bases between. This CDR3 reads CASSLGAGWNTEAFF. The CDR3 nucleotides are TGTGCCAGCAGCTTGGGGGCGGGATGGAACACTGAAGCTTTCTTT. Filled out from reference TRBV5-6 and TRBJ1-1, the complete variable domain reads DAGVTQSPTHLIKTRGQQVTLRCSPKSGHDTVSWYQQALGQGPQFIFQYYEEEERQRGNFPDRFSGHQFPNYSSELNVNALLLGDSALYLCASSLGAGWNTEAFFGQGTRLTVV.

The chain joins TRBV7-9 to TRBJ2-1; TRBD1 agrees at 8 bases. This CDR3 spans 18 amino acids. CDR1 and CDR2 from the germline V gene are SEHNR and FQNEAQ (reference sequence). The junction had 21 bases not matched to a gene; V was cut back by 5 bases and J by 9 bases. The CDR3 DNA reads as TGTGCCAGCAGCCGATGGACAGGGCTGCCCAGCGGTCTCATTGAGCAGTTCTTC. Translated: CASSRWTGLPSGLIEQFF.

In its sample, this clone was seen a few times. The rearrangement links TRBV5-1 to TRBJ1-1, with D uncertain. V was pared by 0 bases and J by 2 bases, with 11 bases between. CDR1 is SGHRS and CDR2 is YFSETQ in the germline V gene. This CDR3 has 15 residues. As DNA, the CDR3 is TGCGCCAGCAGCTTGGAAGGCAGAACCAACACTGAAGCTTTCTTT. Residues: CASSLEGRTNTEAFF.

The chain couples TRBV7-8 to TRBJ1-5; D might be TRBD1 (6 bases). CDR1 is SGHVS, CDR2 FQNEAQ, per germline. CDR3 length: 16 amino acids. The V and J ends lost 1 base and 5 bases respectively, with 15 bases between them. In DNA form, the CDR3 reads TGTGCCAGCAGCTTAGGTATGAGAGGGGGGTATCAGCCCCAGCATTTT. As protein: CASSLGMRGGYQPQHF.

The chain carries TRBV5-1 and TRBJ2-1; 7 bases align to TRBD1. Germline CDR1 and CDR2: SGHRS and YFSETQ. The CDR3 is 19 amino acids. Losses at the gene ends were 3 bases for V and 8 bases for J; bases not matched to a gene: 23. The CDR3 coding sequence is TGCGCCAGCAGCTCGGACCCCTGGAGATCCGGGACAGAGGTCGATGAGCAGTTCTTC. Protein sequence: CASSSDPWRSGTEVDEQFF.

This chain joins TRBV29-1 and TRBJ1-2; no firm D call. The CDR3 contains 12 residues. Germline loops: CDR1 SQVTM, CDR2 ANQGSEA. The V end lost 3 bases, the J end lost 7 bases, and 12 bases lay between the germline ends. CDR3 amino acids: CSVEVVKRGYTF. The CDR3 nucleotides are TGCAGCGTTGAGGTGGTGAAGCGTGGCTACACCTTC.

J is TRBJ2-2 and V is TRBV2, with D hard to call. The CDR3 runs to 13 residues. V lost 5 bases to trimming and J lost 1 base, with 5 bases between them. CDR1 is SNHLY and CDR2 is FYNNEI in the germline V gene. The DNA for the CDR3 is TGTGCCAGCAGTCAAGGGAACACCGGGGAGCTGTTTTTT. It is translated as CASSQGNTGELFF.

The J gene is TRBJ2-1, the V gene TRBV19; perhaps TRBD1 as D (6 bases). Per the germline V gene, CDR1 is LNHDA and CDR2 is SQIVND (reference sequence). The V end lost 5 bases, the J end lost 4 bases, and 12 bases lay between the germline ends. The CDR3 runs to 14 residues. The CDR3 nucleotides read TGTGCCAGTAGTTTACAGGGCGCGTACAATGAGCAGTTCTTC. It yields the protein CASSLQGAYNEQFF.

This CDR3 is CASSPTGGSINTIYF. The CDR3, as DNA: TGTGCCAGCTCACCAACAGGAGGGTCGATCAACACCATATATTTT. This chain connects TRBV18 to TRBJ1-3; possibly TRBD1 for D (5 bases). Trimming left V 2 bases short and J 7 bases short, with 15 bases between. The CDR3 extends over 15 amino acids. CDR1 is KGHSH, CDR2 LQKENI, per germline.